Listed here are 7 T cell receptor beta chains from one sample, sequenced in a study of T-cell reconstitution after alpha-beta-depleted transplantation in children. Construction of the TCRbeta library involved unique molecular identifiers. TCRdb re-called the PCR reads with MiXCR, one entry per CDR3 protein. The data show 200,000 or so distinct CDR3 sequences, roughly 6.3% seen once. The source material was PBMCs, sampled before TCRalphabeta/CD19-depleted stem cell transplant. These receptors were taken from a girl under three years old with combined immunodeficiency, due to receive a stem cell transplant.

The table lists this clonotype with a few counts. The chain carries TRBV6-2 or TRBV6-3 and TRBJ2-3, with no clear D. The germline CDR1 and CDR2 sequences are MNHEY and SVGEGT. This CDR3 spans 13 amino acids. V was cut by 5 bases and J by 2 bases, with 8 bases left in between. The CDR3 region is CASSGSVTDTQYF. CDR3 DNA sequence: TGTGCCAGCAGTGGCTCAGTCACAGATACGCAGTATTTT.

This clonotype was recorded many times. V is TRBV12-3 or TRBV12-4 and J is TRBJ1-2; 7 bases map to TRBD1. The V and J ends lost 6 bases and 8 bases, in that order; junction bases with no gene match: 6. The CDR3 spans 12 residues. The CDR3 nucleotides read TGTGCCAGCAGAACAGGGGTCCAGGGCTACACCTTC. Its translation is CASRTGVQGYTF.

This clonotype was counted at least ten times. This chain uses TRBV4-2 with TRBJ2-1; TRBD2 agrees at 12 bases. Germline CDR1 reads LGHNA; CDR2 reads YNFKEQ. The CDR3 has 18 amino acids. V lost 2 bases and J lost 8; bases outside the gene matches: 13. CDR3 residues: CASSQPSASGRAGDEQFF. CDR3 DNA: TGTGCCAGCAGCCAACCCTCCGCTAGCGGGAGGGCTGGGGATGAGCAGTTCTTC.

This clonotype showed up many times. The chain couples TRBV7-8 to TRBJ1-4, with D perhaps matching TRBD1 (6 bases). Germline loops: CDR1 SGHVS, CDR2 FQNEAQ. The CDR3 extends over 13 amino acids. V lost 4 bases, J lost 6 bases, and 9 bases lay in between. In DNA form, the CDR3 reads TGTGCCAGCAGCTACCACAGGGATGAAAAACTGTTTTTT. Residues: CASSYHRDEKLFF.

This clonotype was detected many times. The V and J genes are TRBV20-1 and TRBJ2-6; no clear D. The CDR3 sequence is 12 residues long. Germline V gene lookup returns CDR1 DFQATT and CDR2 SNEGSKA (reference sequence). Trimming pared 4 bases from V and 3 bases from J, leaving 4 bases between. CDR3 region: CSANIGANVLTF. CDR3 bases: TGCAGTGCTAACATTGGGGCCAACGTCCTGACTTTC.

This clonotype was recorded at least ten times. The V and J genes are TRBV12-3 or TRBV12-4 and TRBJ2-2, with 10 bases that match TRBD2. Unmatched junction bases numbered 7, after V lost 3 bases and J lost 6 bases. This CDR3 has 16 amino acids. For the CDR3, the DNA is TGTGCCAGCAGTTTTATCGGGACTAGCGTAGCCGGGGAGCTGTTTTTT. As protein: CASSFIGTSVAGELFF.

Ten or more counts support this clonotype. DNA for the CDR3: TGTGCCAGCAGCGTGAGGGACATTTCCAGGAACTATGGCTACACCTTC. It translates to CASSVRDISRNYGYTF. The V call is TRBV7-8, the J call TRBJ1-2; tentatively, D is TRBD1 (6 bases). CDR1 SGHVS and CDR2 FQNEAQ come from the germline V gene. The CDR3 sequence is 16 residues long. Deletions cut 5 bases from V and 2 bases from J, with 18 bases between.